The 30 T cell receptor beta chains in this list originate from one sample, sequenced in a study of T cell responses to AZD1222 COVID-19 vaccine. The assay was immunoSEQ multiplex PCR, and TCRdb's table has in-frame clones only and misses some. The sample holds some 130,000 clones; 80% to 95% are singletons and the top ten take approximately 7%. Material: peripheral blood, obtained 28 days after the second AZD1222 dose. The receptors come from an adult who received the AZD1222 COVID-19 vaccine.

This sequence joins TRBV2 and TRBJ1-1, with D possibly matching TRBD1 (6 bases). This CDR3 is 14 amino acids long. Germline assignment: CDR1 SNHLY and CDR2 FYNNEI. Deletions cut 5 bases from V and 5 bases from J, with 15 bases between. CDR3 loop: CASSLTGSGTEAFF. CDR3 coding DNA: TGTGCCAGCAGTTTAACAGGGTCGGGAACTGAAGCTTTCTTT.

The V call is TRBV4-1, the J call TRBJ2-7, with 10 positions matching TRBD1. Per germline, CDR1 MGHRA and CDR2 YSYEKL. CDR3 length: 17 residues. Trimming removed 3 bases from V and 3 bases from J; junction bases left unmatched: 11. CDR3 sequence reads: CASSQIYGGQGIYEQYF. In DNA form, the CDR3 reads TGCGCCAGCAGCCAGATCTATGGGGGACAGGGGATCTACGAGCAGTACTTC.

The rearrangement uses TRBV27 and TRBJ2-3; no reliable D call. This CDR3 spans 13 amino acids. Per germline, CDR1 MNHEY and CDR2 SMNVEV (reference sequence). Deletions cut 5 bases from V and 4 bases from J, with 10 bases between. CDR3 DNA sequence: TGTGCCAGCAGTGTACAGCCCGCAGATACGCAGTATTTT. Translating it yields CASSVQPADTQYF.

The chain couples TRBV28 to TRBJ2-5; tentatively, D is TRBD1 or TRBD2 (6 bases each). CDR3 length: 16 residues. Trimming stripped 1 base from V and 2 bases from J, with 14 bases between. The germline V gene encodes CDR1 MDHEN and CDR2 SYDVKM. CDR3 sequence: CASSLFGGGHQETQYF. CDR3 bases: TGTGCCAGCAGTTTATTCGGTGGGGGGCATCAAGAGACCCAGTACTTC.

The chain links TRBV20-1 to TRBJ1-1; D not certain. This CDR3 spans 13 amino acids. Germline CDR1 DFQATT, CDR2 SNEGSKA (reference sequence). V was clipped by 3 bases and J by 1 base, with 9 bases between them. The CDR3 here is CSASGGSNTEAFF. CDR3 bases: TGCAGTGCTAGTGGCGGATCGAACACTGAAGCTTTCTTT.

The chain uses TRBV6-5 and TRBJ1-1, with a weak D call TRBD1 (6 bases). V shed 5 bases and J shed 4 bases, with 14 bases lying between them. The CDR3 has 14 amino acids. The germline V gene has CDR1 MNHEY and CDR2 SVGAGI. CDR3 protein: CASSKQGVATEAFF. The CDR3, as DNA: TGTGCCAGCAGTAAACAGGGTGTTGCCACTGAAGCTTTCTTT.

The chain carries TRBV14 and TRBJ1-2; D perhaps matches TRBD1 (6 bases). CDR1 and CDR2 from the germline V gene are SGHDN and FVKESK. The V and J ends lost 0 bases and 2 bases respectively, with 7 bases between them. The CDR3 sequence is 14 residues long. DNA of the CDR3: TGTGCCAGCAGCCAAGATCAGGGGAACTATGGCTACACCTTC. It translates to CASSQDQGNYGYTF.

This chain links TRBV7-2 with TRBJ1-6; perhaps TRBD1 as D (6 bases). The V gene's germline CDR1 is SGHTA and CDR2 FQGNSA. The CDR3 contains 15 residues. Trimming took 0 bases from V and 9 from J, leaving 12 bases between them. The CDR3 is CASSLAGGRSSPLHF. CDR3 coding DNA: TGTGCCAGCAGCTTAGCGGGGGGCAGGAGTTCACCCCTCCACTTT.

The chain combines TRBV4-3 with TRBJ2-2; weak D call: TRBD1 (6 bases). The V gene lost 3 bases and the J gene lost 6 bases, with 14 bases spanning the gap. Germline V gene lookup returns CDR1 LGHNA and CDR2 YSLEER. The CDR3 is 15 amino acids. In DNA, the CDR3 is TGCGCCAGCAGCCAGGAAGACAGGTTAGCCGGGGAGCTGTTTTTT. Its translation is CASSQEDRLAGELFF.

The gene calls are TRBV5-6 and TRBJ1-2; the D is unclear. The CDR3 spans 12 residues. V lost 0 bases to trimming and J lost 8 bases, with 8 bases between them. CDR1 is SGHDT, CDR2 YYEEEE, per germline. The CDR3 loop reads CASSLGGGGYTF. CDR3 sequence (DNA): TGTGCCAGCAGCTTGGGGGGAGGCGGCTACACCTTC.

As DNA, the CDR3 is TGTGCCAGCAGTGGACTAGCGGGGGGGAACACCGGGGAGCTGTTTTTT. Its protein is CASSGLAGGNTGELFF. V usage is TRBV6-1 and J usage is TRBJ2-2, with 13 bases lining up with TRBD2. The CDR3 contains 16 residues. The germline V gene has CDR1 MNHNS and CDR2 SASEGT. The ends lost 4 bases at V and 1 base at J; junction bases unmatched: 0.

This chain joins TRBV7-9 and TRBJ1-3; 7 positions match TRBD1. The CDR3 is made up of 16 amino acids. Looked up from germline, CDR1 is SEHNR and CDR2 is FQNEAQ (reference sequence). Trimming cost V 5 bases and J 0 bases; bases outside gene matches: 7. CDR3 sequence (DNA): TGTGCCAGCAGCGAAGGGACAGCTAACTCTGGAAACACCATATATTTT. Encoded protein: CASSEGTANSGNTIYF.

This chain uses TRBV6-5 with TRBJ1-2, with TRBD1 identical over 8 bases. Per germline, CDR1 MNHEY and CDR2 SVGAGI. Losses at the gene ends were 4 bases for V and 8 bases for J; bases not matched to a gene: 9. There are 14 residues in the CDR3. The CDR3 spells CASSWLQGVDGYTF. CDR3 nucleotide sequence: TGTGCCAGCAGTTGGTTACAGGGGGTTGACGGCTACACCTTC.

The chain couples TRBV6-5 to TRBJ2-7; D is perhaps TRBD2 (6 bases). The germline V gene encodes CDR1 MNHEY and CDR2 SVGAGI. Trimming took 0 bases from V and 2 from J, leaving 14 bases between them. This CDR3 is 16 amino acids long. The CDR3 spells CASSYSDGGQPYEQYF. In DNA, the CDR3 is TGTGCCAGCAGTTACTCGGACGGGGGTCAGCCCTACGAGCAGTACTTC.

This clone was counted a single time. The chain recombines TRBV28 with TRBJ2-7; 13 bases align to TRBD2. CDR1 and CDR2 from the germline V gene are MDHEN and SYDVKM. The V gene end was trimmed by 6 bases and the J gene end by 4 bases; junction bases not matched to a gene: 9. The CDR3 loop spans 16 amino acids. CDR3 sequence (DNA): TGTGCCAGCAGCGCCCTCGGACTAGCGGGAGCTTACGAGCAGTACTTC. Amino acids: CASSALGLAGAYEQYF. The full variable domain, its missing parts supplied by reference TRBV28 and TRBJ2-7, is DVKVTQSSRYLVKRTGEKVFLECVQDMDHENMFWYRQDPGLGLRLIYFSYDVKMKEKGDIPEGYSVSREKKERFSLILESASTNQTSMYLCASSALGLAGAYEQYFGPGTRLTVT.

V gene TRBV25-1 combines with J gene TRBJ1-1, with D possibly TRBD1 on 5 matching bases. From germline, CDR1 is MGHDK and CDR2 SYGVNS. The V end was cut by 6 bases, the J end by 6 bases, with 11 bases between. CDR3 size: 12 residues. The CDR3 sequence: CASSQGIAEAFF. DNA of the CDR3: TGTGCCAGCAGCCAGGGAATCGCTGAAGCTTTCTTT. The variable domain in full, with the rest retrieved from reference TRBV25-1 and TRBJ1-1, is EADIYQTPRYLVIGTGKKITLECSQTMGHDKMYWYQQDPGMELHLIHYSYGVNSTEKGDLSSESTVSRIRTEHFPLTLESARPSHTSQYLCASSQGIAEAFFGQGTRLTVV.

The rearrangement links TRBV20-1 to TRBJ1-1; D possibly corresponds to TRBD1 (5 bases). V lost 3 bases to trimming and J lost 3 bases, with 14 bases between them. The CDR3 consists of 14 residues. The germline V gene encodes CDR1 DFQATT and CDR2 SNEGSKA (reference sequence). Here the CDR3 reads CSASRVSGYTEAFF. Written as DNA, the CDR3 is TGCAGTGCTAGTAGGGTTTCAGGGTACACTGAAGCTTTCTTT.

This clone was counted between two and nine times. The chain couples TRBV5-1 to TRBJ1-4; 7 bases fit TRBD1. Germline values: CDR1 SGHRS, CDR2 YFSETQ. V lost 4 bases and J lost 6; bases outside the gene matches: 9. CDR3 length: 15 residues. The CDR3: CASSATGILDEKLFF. The CDR3 DNA sequence: TGCGCCAGCAGCGCGACAGGGATCTTAGATGAAAAACTGTTTTTT. The full variable domain, rest sourced from reference TRBV5-1 and TRBJ1-4, is KAGVTQTPRYLIKTRGQQVTLSCSPISGHRSVSWYQQTPGQGLQFLFEYFSETQRNKGNFPGRFSGRQFSNSRSEMNVSTLELGDSALYLCASSATGILDEKLFFGSGTQLSVL.

V is TRBV4-1 and J is TRBJ1-1; no definite D call. CDR1 MGHRA and CDR2 YSYEKL come from the germline V gene. The CDR3 has 13 amino acids. The germline V and J ends were trimmed by 2 bases and 8 bases, with 12 bases remaining between them. The CDR3 region is CASSQYSKAEAFF. The DNA for the CDR3 is TGCGCCAGCAGCCAATACAGCAAGGCGGAAGCTTTCTTT.

This chain joins TRBV15 and TRBJ1-2; no reliable D call. The germline CDR1 and CDR2 sequences are LNHNV and YYDKDF (reference sequence). Trimming left V 1 base short and J 9 bases short, with 15 bases between. This CDR3 comprises 14 residues. The CDR3 region has the DNA TGTGCCACCAGCAGAGCGCAGGTACGGAGCCGCTACACCTTC. Translating gives CATSRAQVRSRYTF.

This chain links TRBV7-9 with TRBJ1-2; D unclear. V lost 1 base, J lost 0 bases, and 9 bases lay in between. The CDR3 loop spans 15 amino acids. Germline values: CDR1 SEHNR, CDR2 FQNEAQ (reference sequence). The CDR3 coding sequence is TGTGCCAGCAGCTTAGTGAAGTTAGCTAACTATGGCTACACCTTC. Its translation is CASSLVKLANYGYTF. The whole variable domain, filled in from reference TRBV7-9 and TRBJ1-2, reads DTGVSQNPRHKITKRGQNVTFRCDPISEHNRLYWYRQTLGQGPEFLTYFQNEAQLEKSRLLSDRFSAERPKGSFSTLEIQRTEQGDSAMYLCASSLVKLANYGYTFGSGTRLTVV.

In this sample, this clone turned up once. The chain recombines TRBV5-5 with TRBJ2-7, with a possible D match to TRBD2 (7 bases). This CDR3 is 15 amino acids long. The germline gives CDR1 SGHKS, CDR2 YYEKEE (reference sequence). V was clipped by 2 bases and J by 2 bases, with 14 bases between them. The CDR3 nucleotides are TGTGCCAGCAGCTTTAGGGCGGGGGCGGCCTACGAGCAGTACTTC. It yields the protein CASSFRAGAAYEQYF.

This clone showed up just once. The J gene is TRBJ2-1, the V gene TRBV24-1; D is possibly TRBD1 (6 bases). The CDR3 covers 15 residues. V lost 5 bases, J lost 0 bases, and 10 bases lay in between. Germline loops: CDR1 KGHDR, CDR2 SFDVKD. The CDR3 sequence: CATSGRTDSYNEQFF. The CDR3 region has the DNA TGTGCCACCAGTGGCCGGACAGACTCCTACAATGAGCAGTTCTTC.

This clone appeared once. V and J are TRBV18 and TRBJ2-3; D gene uncertain. Germline loops: CDR1 KGHSH, CDR2 LQKENI. The CDR3 is 12 residues long. The germline V and J ends were trimmed by 3 bases and 6 bases, with 7 bases remaining between them. CDR3 coding DNA: TGTGCCAGCTCACCGCTCGAGGATACGCAGTATTTT. It yields the protein CASSPLEDTQYF. Full variable domain (outside the CDR3, taken from reference TRBV18 and TRBJ2-3): NAGVMQNPRHLVRRRGQEARLRCSPMKGHSHVYWYRQLPEEGLKFMVYLQKENIIDESGMPKERFSAEFPKEGPSILRIQQVVRGDSAAYFCASSPLEDTQYFGPGTRLTVL.

The chain joins TRBV6-6 to TRBJ2-3; no clear D. The CDR3 spans 11 residues. Trimming removed 4 bases at V and 6 bases at J, with 5 bases between. In germline, CDR1 is MNHNY, CDR2 SVGAGI (reference sequence). The CDR3 DNA follows: TGTGCCAGCAGTTTCGAGGATACGCAGTATTTT. Translating it yields CASSFEDTQYF.

The rearrangement links TRBV6-2 or TRBV6-3 to TRBJ2-6; D ambiguous. This CDR3 contains 19 residues. V dropped 2 bases and J dropped 0 bases, with 17 bases sitting between them. Looked up from germline, CDR1 is MNHEY and CDR2 is SVGEGT. The CDR3 loop is CASSYRLRDLSSGANVLTF. CDR3 sequence (DNA): TGTGCCAGCAGTTACCGCCTCCGAGACTTAAGCTCTGGGGCCAACGTCCTGACTTTC.

The chain joins TRBV6-5 to TRBJ1-1, with 7 bases that match TRBD1. J was trimmed by 4 bases and V by 5 bases; bases with no gene match: 10. CDR3 length: 15 residues. CDR1 is MNHEY, CDR2 SVGAGI, per germline. DNA of the CDR3: TGTGCCAGCAGTCCTCCGACAGGGATTTTCACTGAAGCTTTCTTT. Its translation: CASSPPTGIFTEAFF.

CDR3 residues: CASKYGRDGNTIYF. The CDR3 DNA reads as TGTGCCAGCAAATACGGCAGGGACGGAAACACCATATATTTT. The gene calls are TRBV2 and TRBJ1-3, with a weak D call TRBD1 (5 bases). Germline V lookup: CDR1 SNHLY, CDR2 FYNNEI. The CDR3 consists of 14 residues. V was clipped by 7 bases and J by 4 bases, with 14 bases between them.

The chain carries TRBV27 and TRBJ2-7; D may be TRBD1 (6 bases). The CDR3 sequence is 15 residues long. CDR1 is MNHEY and CDR2 is SMNVEV in the germline V gene (reference sequence). Trimming removed 4 bases at V and 3 bases at J, with 16 bases between. Written as DNA, the CDR3 is TGTGCCAGCAGTTATTCCCCCCGACAGGTCTACGAGCAGTACTTC. Encoded protein: CASSYSPRQVYEQYF.

The rearrangement uses TRBV10-2 and TRBJ2-7; D gene ambiguous. This CDR3 has 12 residues. Germline V CDR1 and CDR2: WSHSY, SAAADI. V lost 2 bases to trimming and J lost 4 bases, with 6 bases between them. CDR3 in amino acids: CASSETQYEQYF. The CDR3 DNA sequence: TGCGCCAGCAGTGAGACCCAGTACGAGCAGTACTTC.